The 28 T cell receptor beta chains reported below all come from one sample, sequenced in a study of blood T cells in healthy people across ages. It was with a sample-barcoded 5' primer and a J-beta primer mix that a second PCR of about 6 to 12 cycles was run. TCRdb fed the 5' RACE reads into MiXCR, producing one record per CDR3 protein. The sample yields 600,000 to 1,000,000 distinct CDR3 sequences, roughly 64% seen once. Specimen: blood. Receptors were obtained from a young man in good health.

This chain uses TRBV6-5 with TRBJ2-7; TRBD1 matches at 7 bases. The J call may be mistaken, given a closer DNA end match to TRBJ2-5. The V gene's germline CDR1 is MNHEY and CDR2 SVGAGI. The CDR3 runs to 13 residues. CDR3 region: CASSSTGKGTQYF. Written as DNA, the CDR3 is TGTGCCAGCAGTTCGACAGGGAAGGGGACCCAGTACTTC.

The chain is built from TRBV2 and TRBJ1-2; TRBD1 agrees at 9 bases. V lost 4 bases and J lost 3; bases outside the gene matches: 0. Germline V gene lookup returns CDR1 SNHLY and CDR2 FYNNEI. This CDR3 region has 13 residues. The DNA of the CDR3 is TGTGCCAGCAGTGGGGACAGGGACTATGGCTACACCTTC. This translates into CASSGDRDYGYTF.

CDR3 residues: CASSLYGTGNTEAFF. The CDR3 DNA follows: TGTGCCAGCAGTTTATACGGGACAGGGAACACTGAAGCTTTCTTT. This rearrangement joins TRBV12-3 or TRBV12-4 to TRBJ1-1; TRBD1 aligns across 8 bases. The CDR3 is made up of 15 amino acids. Trimming removed 2 bases from V and 1 base from J; junction bases left unmatched: 3.

On this clonotype itself: This may arise from a read error, as a much more abundant clone is one base away. This chain connects TRBV20-1 to TRBJ2-5; D possibly uses TRBD1 or TRBD2 (5 bases each). The CDR3 extends over 12 amino acids. The germline CDR1 and CDR2 sequences are DFQATT and SNEGSKA (reference sequence). Trimming took off 5 bases at V and 11 bases at J, with 18 bases between the two ends. The CDR3 protein is CSADRERDEQYF. CDR3 DNA: TGCAGTGCTGACAGAGAGAGGGATGAGCAGTACTTC.

This clonotype was seen only a few times. The V call is TRBV6-1, the J call TRBJ2-5, with 12 bases lining up with TRBD2. This CDR3 comprises 12 residues. Germline V CDR1 and CDR2: MNHNS, SASEGT. Unmatched junction bases numbered 3, after V lost 11 bases and J lost 5 bases. The CDR3 loop reads CAGGTSGETQYF. The CDR3 DNA reads as TGTGCCGGAGGGACTAGCGGGGAGACCCAGTACTTC.

This chain joins TRBV6-5 and TRBJ1-5; D remains unclear. CDR3 size: 14 residues. Germline CDR1 reads MNHEY; CDR2 reads SVGAGI. V was cut by 6 bases and J by 4 bases, with 13 bases left in between. As DNA, the CDR3 is TGTGCCAGCAGGCGGACTGGCGCGAATCAGCCCCAGCATTTT. This translates into CASRRTGANQPQHF.

This sequence joins TRBV12-3 or TRBV12-4 and TRBJ2-4, with 10 bases aligning to TRBD2. The J call may not be correct, given that the DNA end is closer to TRBJ2-7. The CDR3 length is 16 residues. The CDR3 bases are TGTGCCAGCAGCCCGCATGGAGCGGGGGGGCTCTACGAGCAGTACTTC. Protein: CASSPHGAGGLYEQYF.

This chain uses TRBV20-1 with TRBJ2-1; D gene unclear. Trimming pared 6 bases from V and 1 base from J, leaving 10 bases between. The CDR3 extends over 13 amino acids. Germline V CDR1 and CDR2: DFQATT, SNEGSKA (reference sequence). The CDR3 DNA reads TGCAGTGCCCCCACTACGTCCTACAATGAGCAGTTCTTC. Its protein is CSAPTTSYNEQFF.

Notes on this clonotype: The junction differs from germline at one of its ends, possibly a read error. The V gene is TRBV20-1, the J gene TRBJ1-1, with 9 bases aligning to TRBD1. Looked up from germline, CDR1 is DFQATT and CDR2 is SNEGSKA (reference sequence). The CDR3 sequence is 14 residues long. The CDR3 nucleotides read TGTAGTGCTAGGGACCGGGACAGGGTTACCGAGGCTTTCTTT. Its protein is CSARDRDRVTEAFF.

CDR3 sequence (DNA): TGCAGTGCTAGAGATCCCCCCGGGACAGGGGGCACAGATACGCAGTATTTT. Translation gives CSARDPPGTGGTDTQYF. V and J are TRBV20-1 and TRBJ2-3; 10 bases line up with TRBD1. Germline V gene data show CDR1 as DFQATT and CDR2 as SNEGSKA (reference sequence). Trimming cost V 0 bases and J 1 base; bases outside gene matches: 7. CDR3 size: 17 residues.

The gene calls are TRBV2 and TRBJ2-1; 10 nucleotides align to TRBD1. The ends lost 6 bases at V and 9 bases at J; junction bases unmatched: 11. The V gene's germline CDR1 is SNHLY and CDR2 FYNNEI. The CDR3 runs to 15 residues. The CDR3 DNA sequence: TGTGCCAGCAGGGGGGGACAGGGGACCCTCGTTGAGCAGTTCTTC. Protein sequence: CASRGGQGTLVEQFF.

The gene calls are TRBV10-3 and TRBJ2-1, with TRBD1 as a possible D gene (6 bases). CDR3 length: 13 residues. V shed 6 bases and J shed 10 bases, with 16 bases lying between them. CDR1 is ENHRY, CDR2 SYGVKD, per germline. The CDR3 loop reads CAISDDRLGEQFF. The CDR3 nucleotides read TGTGCCATCAGCGATGACAGGTTGGGCGAGCAGTTCTTC.

The rearrangement links TRBV6-4 to TRBJ1-2, with no clear D. CDR3 length: 14 residues. Germline V gene data show CDR1 as MRHNA and CDR2 as SNTAGT. Deletions cut 7 bases from V and 0 bases from J, with 12 bases between. The CDR3 nucleotides are TGTGCCAGCAAAACCGACGCGGCTAACTATGGCTACACCTTC. The encoded protein is CASKTDAANYGYTF.

This clonotype has only a few counts. V usage is TRBV6-2 or TRBV6-3 and J usage is TRBJ1-2; 8 bases align to TRBD1. The V gene end was trimmed by 2 bases and the J gene end by 4 bases; junction bases not matched to a gene: 9. Germline CDR1 MNHEY, CDR2 SVGEGT. The CDR3 has 16 amino acids. The CDR3 loop reads CASSYEKGTGFYGYTF. Here the CDR3 DNA reads TGTGCCAGCAGTTACGAAAAAGGGACAGGCTTCTATGGCTACACCTTC.

This chain uses TRBV7-8 with TRBJ2-4; 7 bases map to TRBD1. The J call may not be correct, given that the DNA end is closer to TRBJ2-7. Germline lookup yields CDR1 SGHVS and CDR2 FQNEAQ. This CDR3 comprises 16 residues. The DNA for the CDR3 is TGTGCCAGCAGCCCCTCCCGACAGGGTTCGTCCTACGAGCAGTACTTC. Its protein is CASSPSRQGSSYEQYF.

This clonotype appeared many times. CDR3 DNA: TGTGCCATCAGCAATTCACAGGGGATCGACGAGCAGTACTTC. Translation: CAISNSQGIDEQYF. This chain uses TRBV10-3 with TRBJ2-7; 7 positions match TRBD1. The CDR3 consists of 14 residues. V dropped 6 bases and J dropped 5; count of bases not matched to a gene: 10. Germline lookup yields CDR1 ENHRY and CDR2 SYGVKD.

The rearrangement uses TRBV27 and TRBJ2-7, with 9 bases that match TRBD1. The germline V gene encodes CDR1 MNHEY and CDR2 SMNVEV (reference sequence). The CDR3 extends over 15 amino acids. The junction had 7 bases not matched to a gene; V was cut back by 6 bases and J by 1 base. The CDR3 sequence: CASRPRGTGSYEQYF. CDR3 nucleotides: TGTGCCAGCAGACCTAGGGGGACAGGGTCCTACGAGCAGTACTTC.

The rearrangement uses TRBV10-3 and TRBJ2-1, with 7 bases identical to TRBD2. The CDR3 has 14 amino acids. J gave up 7 bases and V 3 bases, and 6 bases lay outside the gene matches. The germline gives CDR1 ENHRY, CDR2 SYGVKD. This chain's CDR3 is CAISDPGRENEQFF. CDR3 in DNA: TGTGCCATCAGTGACCCGGGGAGGGAGAATGAGCAGTTCTTC.

V usage is TRBV20-1 and J usage is TRBJ2-5; 8 bases line up with TRBD2. The CDR3 has 14 amino acids. V lost 1 base to trimming and J lost 11 bases; unmatched junction nucleotides: 12. From germline, CDR1 is DFQATT and CDR2 SNEGSKA (reference sequence). The CDR3 DNA follows: TGCAGTGCTAGAGGGACTAGCCTTAGCAATGAGCAGTACTTC. Its translation: CSARGTSLSNEQYF.

The chain combines TRBV28 with TRBJ2-7, with 7 bases matching TRBD2. V lost 2 bases and J lost 2; bases outside the gene matches: 6. This CDR3 has 15 amino acids. The V gene's germline CDR1 is MDHEN and CDR2 SYDVKM. CDR3 nucleotide sequence: TGTGCCAGCAGTTTAAGTCTAGCGGCGGCCTACGAGCAGTACTTC. Its protein is CASSLSLAAAYEQYF.

This chain joins TRBV9 and TRBJ2-3, with D possibly being TRBD1 (6 bases). Germline CDR1 reads SGDLS; CDR2 reads YYNGEE. V was pared by 1 base and J by 3 bases, with 21 bases between. CDR3 length: 18 residues. CDR3 loop: CASSVWGMPTTGTDTQYF. CDR3 sequence (DNA): TGTGCCAGCAGCGTATGGGGGATGCCGACTACAGGGACAGATACGCAGTATTTT.

The genes are TRBV7-2 and TRBJ1-6, with no clear D. With 5 bases removed from V and 2 bases from J, the gap between germline ends came to 10 bases. Germline lookup yields CDR1 SGHTA and CDR2 FQGNSA. The CDR3 is 15 amino acids. The CDR3 region is CASSLMDTYNSPLHF. The CDR3 DNA follows: TGTGCCAGCAGCCTAATGGATACCTATAATTCACCCCTCCACTTT.

This chain joins TRBV7-2 and TRBJ2-3; 9 bases are a match to TRBD2. Germline V gene sequence: CDR1 SGHTA, CDR2 FQGNSA. This CDR3 region has 18 residues. V lost 5 bases, J lost 0 bases, and 12 bases stayed unmatched. The CDR3 DNA is TGTGCCAGCAGCACGCGGACTAGCGTTATTTATAGCACAGATACGCAGTATTTT. Amino acid sequence: CASSTRTSVIYSTDTQYF.

This clonotype was picked up a small number of times. V usage is TRBV6-2 or TRBV6-3 and J usage is TRBJ1-2; 7 nucleotides align to TRBD1. Unmatched junction bases numbered 10, after V lost 0 bases and J lost 9 bases. Germline CDR1 is MNHEY and CDR2 is SVGEGT. This CDR3 has 15 residues. CDR3 protein: CASSYSLVGGDRYTF. The CDR3 DNA follows: TGTGCCAGCAGTTACTCCCTGGTAGGGGGCGATCGCTACACCTTC.

In its sample, this clonotype was seen once. This sequence joins TRBV3-1 and TRBJ2-7; a possible D gene is TRBD2 (6 bases). Per the germline V gene, CDR1 is LGHDT and CDR2 is YNNKEL (reference sequence). The ends were cut back, 2 bases at V and 2 bases at J, with 13 bases in the middle. The CDR3 covers 15 residues. The DNA for the CDR3 is TGTGCCAGCAGCCAAATTGCTAGCGCGGCCTACGAGCAGTACTTC. Translation gives CASSQIASAAYEQYF.

The chain combines TRBV29-1 with TRBJ1-4; D remains unclear. Trimming shortened V by 0 bases and J by 5 bases, and 10 bases separated the two germline ends. The germline V gene encodes CDR1 SQVTM and CDR2 ANQGSEA. The CDR3 spans 14 residues. The CDR3 loop is CSVEEKGLNEKLFF. DNA of the CDR3: TGCAGCGTTGAAGAAAAGGGTTTAAATGAAAAACTGTTTTTT. Using reference TRBV29-1 and TRBJ1-4 for the parts outside the CDR3, the full variable domain is SAVISQKPSRDICQRGTSLTIQCQVDSQVTMMFWYRQQPGQSLTLIATANQGSEATYESGFVIDKFPISRPNLTFSTLTVSNMSPEDSSIYLCSVEEKGLNEKLFFGSGTQLSVL.

The chain recombines TRBV3-1 with TRBJ2-5; 10 bases are shared with TRBD2. The CDR3 totals 17 residues. Trimming took 1 base from V and 5 from J; bases not matched to a gene: 10. Germline loops: CDR1 LGHDT, CDR2 YNNKEL (reference sequence). The CDR3 region is CASSQVVSGGFGETQYF. The CDR3 nucleotides are TGTGCCAGCAGCCAAGTTGTTAGCGGGGGGTTTGGGGAGACCCAGTACTTC.

The chain is built from TRBV6-5 and TRBJ2-7; no firm D call. Germline V gene lookup returns CDR1 MNHEY and CDR2 SVGAGI. V gave up 8 bases and J gave up 2 bases, with 16 bases separating them. This CDR3 contains 14 residues. CDR3 sequence: CASSKGRSTYEQYF. As DNA, the CDR3 is TGTGCCAGCTCGAAAGGGCGGAGTACCTACGAGCAGTACTTC.